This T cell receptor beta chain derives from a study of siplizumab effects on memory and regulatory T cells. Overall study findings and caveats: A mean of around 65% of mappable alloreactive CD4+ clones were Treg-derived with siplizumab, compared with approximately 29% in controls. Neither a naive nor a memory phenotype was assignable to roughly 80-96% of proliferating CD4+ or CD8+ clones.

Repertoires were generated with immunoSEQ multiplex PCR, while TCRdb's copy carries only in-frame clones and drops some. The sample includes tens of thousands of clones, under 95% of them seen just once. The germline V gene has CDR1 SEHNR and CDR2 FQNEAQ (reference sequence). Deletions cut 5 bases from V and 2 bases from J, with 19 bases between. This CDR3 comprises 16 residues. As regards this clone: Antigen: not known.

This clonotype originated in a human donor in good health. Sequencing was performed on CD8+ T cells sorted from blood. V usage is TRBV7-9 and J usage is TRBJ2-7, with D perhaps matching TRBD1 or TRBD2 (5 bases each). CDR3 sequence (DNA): TGTGCCAGCAGCCTAGGCCGGGACGCTCACCCCTACGAGCAGTACTTC. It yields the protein CASSLGRDAHPYEQYF. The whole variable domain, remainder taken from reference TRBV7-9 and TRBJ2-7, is DTGVSQNPRHKITKRGQNVTFRCDPISEHNRLYWYRQTLGQGPEFLTYFQNEAQLEKSRLLSDRFSAERPKGSFSTLEIQRTEQGDSAMYLCASSLGRDAHPYEQYFGPGTRLTVT.